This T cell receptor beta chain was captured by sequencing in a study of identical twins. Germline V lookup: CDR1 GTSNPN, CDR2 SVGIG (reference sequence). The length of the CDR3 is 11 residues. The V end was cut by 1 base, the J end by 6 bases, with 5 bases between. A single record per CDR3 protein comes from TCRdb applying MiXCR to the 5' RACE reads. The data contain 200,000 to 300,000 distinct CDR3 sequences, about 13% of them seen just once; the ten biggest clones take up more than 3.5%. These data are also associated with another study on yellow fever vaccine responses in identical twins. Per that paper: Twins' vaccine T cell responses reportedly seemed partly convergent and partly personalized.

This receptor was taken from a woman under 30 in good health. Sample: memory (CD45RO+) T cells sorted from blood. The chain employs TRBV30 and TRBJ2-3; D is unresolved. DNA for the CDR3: TGTGCCTGGAGTGGTGGCGATACGCAGTATTTT. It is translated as CAWSGGDTQYF.